This T cell receptor beta chain was captured by sequencing in a study of control samples from healthy donors and cancer patients. Germline CDR1 is LNHDA and CDR2 is SQIVND (reference sequence). This CDR3 has 15 residues. V lost 6 bases and J 0 bases, leaving 12 bases between the germline ends. Libraries were prepared by immunoSEQ multiplex PCR; TCRdb keeps only in-frame clonotypes and omits some of them. The sample shows 75,000 to 100,000 clones, about 85% of them seen only once. Sequencing was performed on blood. The genes are TRBV19 and TRBJ1-3, with a tentative D call TRBD1 (5 bases). This clonotype was sampled from a woman aged 45-65 years in good health. CDR3 loop: CASSPTGNSGNTIYF. As DNA, the CDR3 is TGTGCCAGTAGCCCCACAGGCAACTCTGGAAACACCATATATTTT.